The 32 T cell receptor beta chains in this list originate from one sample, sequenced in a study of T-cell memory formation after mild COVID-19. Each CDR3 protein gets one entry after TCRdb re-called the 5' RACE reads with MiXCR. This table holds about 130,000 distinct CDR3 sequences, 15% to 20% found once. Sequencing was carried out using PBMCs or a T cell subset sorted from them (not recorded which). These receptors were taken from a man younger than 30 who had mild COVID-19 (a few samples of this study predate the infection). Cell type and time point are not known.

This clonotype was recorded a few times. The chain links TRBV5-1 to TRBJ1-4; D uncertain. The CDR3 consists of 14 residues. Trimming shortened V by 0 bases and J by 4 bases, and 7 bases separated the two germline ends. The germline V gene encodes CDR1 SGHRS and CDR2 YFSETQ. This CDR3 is CASSLGRSNEKLFF. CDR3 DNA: TGCGCCAGCAGCTTGGGCCGGAGTAATGAAAAACTGTTTTTT.

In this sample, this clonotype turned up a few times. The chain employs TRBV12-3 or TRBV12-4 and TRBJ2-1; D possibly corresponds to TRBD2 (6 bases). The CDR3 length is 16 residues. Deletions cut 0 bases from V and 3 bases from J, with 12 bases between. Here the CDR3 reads CASSLALTSFYNEQFF. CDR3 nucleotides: TGTGCCAGCAGTTTAGCACTGACTAGTTTCTACAATGAGCAGTTCTTC.

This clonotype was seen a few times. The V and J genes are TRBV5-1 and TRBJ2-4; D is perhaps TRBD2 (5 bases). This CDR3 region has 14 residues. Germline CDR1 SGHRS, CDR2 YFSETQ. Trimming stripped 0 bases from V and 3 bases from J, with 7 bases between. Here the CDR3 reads CASSLAGDKNIQYF. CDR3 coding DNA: TGCGCCAGCAGCTTGGCCGGGGACAAAAACATTCAGTACTTC.

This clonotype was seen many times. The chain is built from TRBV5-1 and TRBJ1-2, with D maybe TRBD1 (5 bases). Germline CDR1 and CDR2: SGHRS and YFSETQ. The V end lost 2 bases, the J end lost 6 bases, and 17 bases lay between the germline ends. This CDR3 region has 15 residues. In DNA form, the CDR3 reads TGCGCCAGCAGCTTTGGCGCAGGGCAAGGAAATGGCTACACCTTC. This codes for CASSFGAGQGNGYTF.

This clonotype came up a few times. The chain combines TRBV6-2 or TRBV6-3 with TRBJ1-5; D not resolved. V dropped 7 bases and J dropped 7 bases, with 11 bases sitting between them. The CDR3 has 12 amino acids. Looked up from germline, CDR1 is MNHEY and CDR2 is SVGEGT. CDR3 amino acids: CASIYGDQPQHF. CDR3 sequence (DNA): TGTGCCAGCATCTACGGTGACCAGCCCCAGCATTTT.

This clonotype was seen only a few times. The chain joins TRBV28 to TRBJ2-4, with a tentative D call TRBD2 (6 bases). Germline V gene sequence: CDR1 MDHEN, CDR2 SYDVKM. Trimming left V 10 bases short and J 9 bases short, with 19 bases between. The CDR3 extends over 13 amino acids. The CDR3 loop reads CAISSGGVTIQYF. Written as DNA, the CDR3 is TGTGCCATCTCTTCCGGAGGGGTGACCATTCAGTACTTC.

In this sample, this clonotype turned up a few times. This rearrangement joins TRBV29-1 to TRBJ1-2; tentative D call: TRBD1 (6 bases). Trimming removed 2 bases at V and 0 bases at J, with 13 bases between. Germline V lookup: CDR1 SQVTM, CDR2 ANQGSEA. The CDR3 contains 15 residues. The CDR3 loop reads CSVEKWPGANYGYTF. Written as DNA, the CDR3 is TGCAGCGTTGAAAAATGGCCAGGGGCTAACTATGGCTACACCTTC. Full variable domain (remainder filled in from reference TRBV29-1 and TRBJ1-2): SAVISQKPSRDICQRGTSLTIQCQVDSQVTMMFWYRQQPGQSLTLIATANQGSEATYESGFVIDKFPISRPNLTFSTLTVSNMSPEDSSIYLCSVEKWPGANYGYTFGSGTRLTVV.

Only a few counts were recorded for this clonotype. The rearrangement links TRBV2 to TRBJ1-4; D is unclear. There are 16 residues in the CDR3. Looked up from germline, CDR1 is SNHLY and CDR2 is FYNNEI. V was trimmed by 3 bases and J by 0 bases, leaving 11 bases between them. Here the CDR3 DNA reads TGTGCCAGCAGTGAGGACGGAACTACAACTAATGAAAAACTGTTTTTT. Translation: CASSEDGTTTNEKLFF.

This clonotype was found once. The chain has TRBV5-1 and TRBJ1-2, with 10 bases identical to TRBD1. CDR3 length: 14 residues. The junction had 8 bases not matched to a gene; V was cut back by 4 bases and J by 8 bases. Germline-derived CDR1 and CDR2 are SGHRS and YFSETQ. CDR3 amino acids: CASSMGQGSGGYTF. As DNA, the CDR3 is TGCGCCAGCAGCATGGGACAGGGGAGCGGCGGCTACACCTTC.

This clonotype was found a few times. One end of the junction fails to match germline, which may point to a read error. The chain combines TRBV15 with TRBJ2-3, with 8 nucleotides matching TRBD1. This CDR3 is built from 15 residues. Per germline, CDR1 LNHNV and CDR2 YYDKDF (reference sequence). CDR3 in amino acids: CATSLTRVGTGTQYF. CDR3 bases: TGTGCCACCAGCCTGACTCGGGTAGGGACAGGTACGCAGTATTTT.

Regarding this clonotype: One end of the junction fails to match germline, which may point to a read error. The CDR3 region is CASRRAAANDQFF. The CDR3 DNA is TGTGCCAGCAGAAGGGCAGCTGCGAATGATCAGTTCTTC. This chain connects TRBV27 to TRBJ2-1; no reliable D call. Germline CDR1 reads MNHEY; CDR2 reads SMNVEV (reference sequence). This CDR3 spans 13 amino acids.

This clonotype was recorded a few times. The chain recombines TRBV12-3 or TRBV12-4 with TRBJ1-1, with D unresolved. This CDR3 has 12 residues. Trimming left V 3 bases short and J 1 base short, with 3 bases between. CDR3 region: CASSFSNTEAFF. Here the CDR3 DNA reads TGTGCCAGCAGTTTTTCGAACACTGAAGCTTTCTTT.

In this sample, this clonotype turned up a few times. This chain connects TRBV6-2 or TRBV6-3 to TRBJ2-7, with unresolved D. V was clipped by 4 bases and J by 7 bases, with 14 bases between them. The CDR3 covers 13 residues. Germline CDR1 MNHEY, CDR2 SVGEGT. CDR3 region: CASSWALVGEQYF. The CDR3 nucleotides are TGTGCCAGCAGTTGGGCCCTGGTTGGGGAGCAGTACTTC.

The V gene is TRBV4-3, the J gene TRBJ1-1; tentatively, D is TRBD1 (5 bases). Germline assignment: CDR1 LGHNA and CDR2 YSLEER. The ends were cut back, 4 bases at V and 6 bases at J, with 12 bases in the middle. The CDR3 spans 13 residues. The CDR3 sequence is CASSPLPGAEAFF. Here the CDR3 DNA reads TGCGCCAGCAGCCCTCTTCCGGGGGCTGAAGCTTTCTTT.

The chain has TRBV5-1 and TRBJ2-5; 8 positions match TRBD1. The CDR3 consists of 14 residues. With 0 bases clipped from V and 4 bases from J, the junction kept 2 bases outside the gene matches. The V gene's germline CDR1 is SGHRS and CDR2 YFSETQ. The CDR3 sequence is CASSLGQGAETQYF. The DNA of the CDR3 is TGCGCCAGCAGCTTGGGGCAGGGGGCAGAGACCCAGTACTTC.

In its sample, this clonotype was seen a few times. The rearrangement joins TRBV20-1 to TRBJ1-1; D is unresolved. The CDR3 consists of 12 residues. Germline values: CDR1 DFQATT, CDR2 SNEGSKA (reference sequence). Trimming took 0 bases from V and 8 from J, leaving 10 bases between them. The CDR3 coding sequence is TGCAGTGCTAGAGATTCGCGAGAAGAAGCTTTCTTT. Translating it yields CSARDSREEAFF.

CDR3 sequence: CASSLWMDGRGLSGYTF. The CDR3 nucleotides are TGTGCCAGCAGCTTATGGATGGACGGAAGGGGTTTGAGTGGCTACACCTTC. J is TRBJ1-2 and V is TRBV11-2; D perhaps matches TRBD1 (5 bases). Germline-derived CDR1 and CDR2 are SGHAT and FQNNGV. The CDR3 length is 17 residues. Trimming removed 2 bases from V and 7 bases from J, with 23 bases in between. The entire variable domain, with the rest obtained from reference TRBV11-2 and TRBJ1-2, is as follows: EAGVAQSPRYKIIEKRQSVAFWCNPISGHATLYWYQQILGQGPKLLIQFQNNGVVDDSQLPKDRFSAERLKGVDSTLKIQPAKLEDSAVYLCASSLWMDGRGLSGYTFGSGTRLTVV.

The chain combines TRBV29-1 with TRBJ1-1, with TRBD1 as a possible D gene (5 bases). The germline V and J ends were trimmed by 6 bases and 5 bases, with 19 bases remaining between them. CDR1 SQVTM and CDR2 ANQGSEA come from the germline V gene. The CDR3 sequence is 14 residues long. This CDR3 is CSVQEQERETEAFF. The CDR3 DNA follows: TGCAGCGTACAGGAACAAGAACGGGAGACTGAAGCTTTCTTT. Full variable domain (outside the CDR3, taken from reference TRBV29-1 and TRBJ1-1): SAVISQKPSRDICQRGTSLTIQCQVDSQVTMMFWYRQQPGQSLTLIATANQGSEATYESGFVIDKFPISRPNLTFSTLTVSNMSPEDSSIYLCSVQEQERETEAFFGQGTRLTVV.

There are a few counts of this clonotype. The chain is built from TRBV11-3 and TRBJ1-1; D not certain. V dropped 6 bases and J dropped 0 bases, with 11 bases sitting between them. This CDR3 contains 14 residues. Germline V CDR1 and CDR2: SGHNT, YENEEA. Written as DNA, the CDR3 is TGTGCCAGCAGGCCCTATAGGATGAACACTGAAGCTTTCTTT. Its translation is CASRPYRMNTEAFF.

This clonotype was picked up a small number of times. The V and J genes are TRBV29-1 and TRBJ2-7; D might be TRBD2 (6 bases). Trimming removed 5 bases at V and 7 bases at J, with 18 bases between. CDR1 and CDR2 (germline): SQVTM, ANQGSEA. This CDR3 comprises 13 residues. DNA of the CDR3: TGCAGCGTTCTTGACCTTAGGAGCGGGGAGCAGTACTTC. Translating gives CSVLDLRSGEQYF.

CDR3 in DNA: TGTGCCAGCAGCTTAACAGCGGGGCCCTACGAGCAGTACTTC. It encodes CASSLTAGPYEQYF. The V gene is TRBV7-3, the J gene TRBJ2-7, with TRBD2 matching over 7 bases. From germline, CDR1 is SGHTA and CDR2 FQGTGA. V was clipped by 0 bases and J by 2 bases; unmatched bases: 1. The CDR3 spans 14 residues.

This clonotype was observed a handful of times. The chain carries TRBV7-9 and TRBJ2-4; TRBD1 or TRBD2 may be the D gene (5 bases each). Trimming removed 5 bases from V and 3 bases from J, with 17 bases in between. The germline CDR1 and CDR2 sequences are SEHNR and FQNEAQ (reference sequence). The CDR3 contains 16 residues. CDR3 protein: CASSPSEGKGKNIQYF. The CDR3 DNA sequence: TGTGCCAGCAGCCCCAGCGAGGGGAAGGGCAAAAACATTCAGTACTTC.

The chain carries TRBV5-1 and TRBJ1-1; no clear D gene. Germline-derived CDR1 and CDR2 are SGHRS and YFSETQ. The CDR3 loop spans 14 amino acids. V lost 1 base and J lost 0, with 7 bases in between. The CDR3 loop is CASSLFDMNTEAFF. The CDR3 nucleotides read TGCGCCAGCAGCTTGTTCGATATGAACACTGAAGCTTTCTTT.

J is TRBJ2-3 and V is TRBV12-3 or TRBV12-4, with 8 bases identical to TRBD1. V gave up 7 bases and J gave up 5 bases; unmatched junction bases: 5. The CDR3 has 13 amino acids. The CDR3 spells CASKVQGGDTQYF. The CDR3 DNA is TGTGCCAGCAAGGTACAGGGGGGAGATACGCAGTATTTT.

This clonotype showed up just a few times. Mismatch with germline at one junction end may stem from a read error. The CDR3 sequence: CSAREGLAGAWAVF. In DNA form, the CDR3 reads TGCAGTGCTAGAGAGGGACTAGCGGGGGCTTGGGCGGTCTTC. The chain carries TRBV20-1 and TRBJ2-1, with 14 positions matching TRBD2. This CDR3 is built from 14 residues. Germline V gene data show CDR1 as DFQATT and CDR2 as SNEGSKA (reference sequence).

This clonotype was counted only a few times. The CDR3, as DNA: TGTGCCAGCAGTTTTCCTGCGGAGACTCCTGGACGGAGCACAGATACGCAGTATTTT. Its translation: CASSFPAETPGRSTDTQYF. V usage is TRBV12-3 or TRBV12-4 and J usage is TRBJ2-3, with D hard to call. Trimming stripped 3 bases from V and 0 bases from J, with 22 bases between. The CDR3 length is 19 residues.

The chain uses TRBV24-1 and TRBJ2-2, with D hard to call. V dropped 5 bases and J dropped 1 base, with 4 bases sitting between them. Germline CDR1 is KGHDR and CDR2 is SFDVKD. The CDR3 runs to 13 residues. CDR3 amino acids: CATSGQNTGELFF. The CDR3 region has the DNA TGTGCCACCAGTGGACAGAACACCGGGGAGCTGTTTTTT.

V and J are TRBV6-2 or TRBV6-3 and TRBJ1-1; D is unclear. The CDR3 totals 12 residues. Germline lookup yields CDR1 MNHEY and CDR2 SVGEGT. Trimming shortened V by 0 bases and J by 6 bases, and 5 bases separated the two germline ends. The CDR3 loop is CASSYSIAEAFF. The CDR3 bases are TGTGCCAGCAGTTACTCAATTGCTGAAGCTTTCTTT.

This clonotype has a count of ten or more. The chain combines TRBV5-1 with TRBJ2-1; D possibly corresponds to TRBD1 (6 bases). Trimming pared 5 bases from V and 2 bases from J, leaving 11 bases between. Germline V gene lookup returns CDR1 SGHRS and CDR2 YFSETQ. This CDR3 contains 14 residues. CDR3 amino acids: CASRLQGTYNEQFF. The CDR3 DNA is TGCGCCAGCAGGTTACAGGGAACCTACAATGAGCAGTTCTTC.

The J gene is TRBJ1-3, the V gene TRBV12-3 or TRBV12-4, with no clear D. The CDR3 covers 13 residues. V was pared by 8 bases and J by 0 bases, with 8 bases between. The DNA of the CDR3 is TGTGCCAGCGGGAGCAGCTCTGGAAACACCATATATTTT. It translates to CASGSSSGNTIYF.

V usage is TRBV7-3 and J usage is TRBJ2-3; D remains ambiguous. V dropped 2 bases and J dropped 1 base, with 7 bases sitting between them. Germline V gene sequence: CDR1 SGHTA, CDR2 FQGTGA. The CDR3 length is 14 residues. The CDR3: CASSLAARTDTQYF. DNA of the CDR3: TGTGCCAGCAGCTTAGCCGCTCGCACAGATACGCAGTATTTT. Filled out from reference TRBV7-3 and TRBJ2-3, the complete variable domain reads GAGVSQTPSNKVTEKGKYVELRCDPISGHTALYWYRQSLGQGPEFLIYFQGTGAADDSGLPNDRFFAVRPEGSVSTLKIQRTERGDSAVYLCASSLAARTDTQYFGPGTRLTVL.

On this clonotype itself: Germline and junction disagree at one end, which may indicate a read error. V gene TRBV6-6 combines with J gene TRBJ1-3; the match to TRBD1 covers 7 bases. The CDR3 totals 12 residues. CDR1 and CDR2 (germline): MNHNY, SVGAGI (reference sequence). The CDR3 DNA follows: TGTGCCAGCAGTTCAGAGGACAGGCCGACCAGGTTT. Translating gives CASSSEDRPTRF.